Below are 3 T cell receptor beta chains sequenced from a single sample in a study of shared clonotypes between healthy human individuals. Only in-frame clones appear in the TCRdb table, and some are missing; sequencing was by immunoSEQ multiplex PCR. In the table there are about 1.9 million clones, just over 90% of which are singletons. Naive CD8 cells lacked CD45RO and underwent positive selection for CCR7, leaving out terminally differentiated effector memory CD45RA+ cells. Sequencing was done on a sample of naive CD8+ T cells from PBMCs. Receptor source: a man aged 18 to 35 in good health. Some clones in this sample may be carry-over from other donors' samples.

The genes are TRBV7-9 and TRBJ1-2, with D hard to call. Per germline, CDR1 SEHNR and CDR2 FQNEAQ (reference sequence). V lost 3 bases, J lost 2 bases, and 7 bases lay in between. CDR3 length: 13 residues. The CDR3 sequence is CASSFAENYGYTF. CDR3 DNA sequence: TGTGCCAGCAGCTTTGCGGAGAACTATGGCTACACCTTC.

This chain uses TRBV7-9 with TRBJ2-7, with D possibly TRBD2 on 6 matching bases. The germline V gene has CDR1 SEHNR and CDR2 FQNEAQ (reference sequence). V was trimmed by 8 bases and J by 5 bases, leaving 25 bases between them. The CDR3 totals 16 residues. CDR3 sequence (DNA): TGTGCCAGCGTTCCTGGGGCGGGCGGGATGAAAAACGAGCAGTACTTC. It codes for CASVPGAGGMKNEQYF. The full variable domain, its missing parts supplied by reference TRBV7-9 and TRBJ2-7, is DTGVSQNPRHKITKRGQNVTFRCDPISEHNRLYWYRQTLGQGPEFLTYFQNEAQLEKSRLLSDRFSAERPKGSFSTLEIQRTEQGDSAMYLCASVPGAGGMKNEQYFGPGTRLTVT.

The gene calls are TRBV27 and TRBJ1-4, with a possible D match to TRBD1 (6 bases). Germline loops: CDR1 MNHEY, CDR2 SMNVEV (reference sequence). This CDR3 is 19 amino acids long. V lost 3 bases, J lost 6 bases, and 26 bases lay in between. DNA for the CDR3: TGTGCCAGCAGTTTCAATTCAAGGGTGTCGGGGGGCGCCGATGAAAAACTGTTTTTT. Encoded protein: CASSFNSRVSGGADEKLFF.